Below are 2 T cell receptor beta chains sequenced from a single sample in a study of control samples from healthy donors and cancer patients. Using immunoSEQ multiplex PCR, the repertoire was profiled, and TCRdb retains in-frame clones only, with some absent. The table shows roughly 130,000 clones, with approximately 90% occurring only once. The sample was blood. Receptors originate from a young man in good health.

The chain couples TRBV5-4 to TRBJ2-7, with a tentative D call TRBD2 (6 bases). The CDR3 has 14 amino acids. Per germline, CDR1 SGHNT and CDR2 YYREEE (reference sequence). V was shortened by 5 bases and J by 3 bases, with 15 bases between the two germline ends. CDR3 nucleotides: TGTGCCAGCAGACCAGCGGGTACTATCTACGAGCAGTACTTC. Translated: CASRPAGTIYEQYF.

On this clone itself: This sample also contains other DNA sequences that code for the same CDR3. The V gene is TRBV12-5, the J gene TRBJ1-6, with D possibly matching TRBD1 (5 bases). V lost 0 bases, J lost 10 bases, and 22 bases lay in between. CDR3 length: 18 amino acids. CDR1 LGHNT and CDR2 FRNRAP come from the germline V gene. CDR3: CASGLVLGQWGQLSPLHF. CDR3 nucleotide sequence: TGTGCTAGTGGTTTGGTGCTGGGGCAGTGGGGCCAATTGTCACCCCTCCACTTT.